Below are 31 T cell receptor beta chains sequenced from a single sample in a study of shared clonotypes between healthy human individuals. Some clones are missing from TCRdb's copy, which holds only in-frame ones; the method was immunoSEQ multiplex PCR. Of about 2.1 million clones listed, more than 85% are singletons. Terminally differentiated effector memory CD45RA+ cells were excluded by CCR7 positive selection of CD45RO-negative cells. The specimen sequenced was naive CD8+ T cells from PBMCs. These receptors originate from a man aged 18 to 29 in good health. Some clones in this sample may be carry-over from other donors' samples.

This rearrangement joins TRBV9 to TRBJ1-2, with 10 bases matching TRBD1. Trimming at V came to 0 bases and at J to 7 bases, leaving 12 bases not matched to a gene. CDR1 and CDR2 (germline): SGDLS, YYNGEE. The CDR3 extends over 17 amino acids. The CDR3 coding sequence is TGTGCCAGCAGCGTAGTAACCGGAGGGACAGGGGCGCGTGGCTACACCTTC. Protein product: CASSVVTGGTGARGYTF.

This clone was recorded once. The chain has TRBV7-2 and TRBJ1-2, with TRBD1 as a possible D gene (5 bases). Trimming removed 3 bases from V and 4 bases from J, with 6 bases in between. The CDR3 has 12 residues. The germline V gene has CDR1 SGHTA and CDR2 FQGNSA. This chain's CDR3 is CASSLQGYGYTF. In DNA form, the CDR3 reads TGTGCCAGCAGCTTGCAGGGCTATGGCTACACCTTC.

The CDR3, as DNA: TGTGCCAGCAGCTCAATCCGACAGGGTTCCTACGAGCAGTACTTC. Protein: CASSSIRQGSYEQYF. This chain links TRBV7-9 with TRBJ2-7; 7 nucleotides match TRBD1. CDR3 length: 15 amino acids. The ends lost 4 bases at V and 1 base at J; junction bases unmatched: 7. CDR1 is SEHNR and CDR2 is FQNEAQ in the germline V gene (reference sequence).

This chain links TRBV19 with TRBJ2-1; TRBD2 agrees at 10 bases. The CDR3 has 16 amino acids. Looked up from germline, CDR1 is LNHDA and CDR2 is SQIVND (reference sequence). CDR3 loop: CAPRLAGVSSYNEQFF. The CDR3 region has the DNA TGTGCGCCGCGGCTAGCGGGGGTCAGCTCCTACAATGAGCAGTTCTTC.

The genes are TRBV7-9 and TRBJ2-1; 9 bases map to TRBD2. Germline V gives CDR1 SEHNR, CDR2 FQNEAQ (reference sequence). This CDR3 contains 12 residues. V shed 0 bases, J shed 15 bases, and the junction held 3 bases outside the gene matches. The CDR3 loop is CASSLATSGMFF. CDR3 DNA sequence: TGTGCCAGCAGCTTAGCGACTAGCGGAATGTTCTTC. Complete variable domain (other parts from reference TRBV7-9 and TRBJ2-1): DTGVSQNPRHKITKRGQNVTFRCDPISEHNRLYWYRQTLGQGPEFLTYFQNEAQLEKSRLLSDRFSAERPKGSFSTLEIQRTEQGDSAMYLCASSLATSGMFFGPGTRLTVL.

Comment on this clone: This CDR3 is also generated by other DNA sequences in the sample. This chain joins TRBV6-6 and TRBJ2-3, with D possibly called TRBD1 or TRBD2 (5 bases each). Trimming cost V 4 bases and J 2 bases, with 7 bases left between them. Germline CDR1 is MNHNY and CDR2 is SVGAGI (reference sequence). CDR3 size: 13 residues. Here the CDR3 reads CASSSGPTDTQYF. DNA of the CDR3: TGTGCCAGCAGTTCGGGGCCCACAGATACGCAGTATTTT.

V usage is TRBV15 and J usage is TRBJ2-3, with a tentative D call TRBD2 (6 bases). V gave up 5 bases and J gave up 1 base, with 13 bases separating them. This CDR3 contains 15 residues. Per germline, CDR1 LNHNV and CDR2 YYDKDF (reference sequence). The CDR3 loop is CATSGRRARTDTQYF. Here the CDR3 DNA reads TGTGCCACCAGCGGGAGGCGGGCGCGCACAGATACGCAGTATTTT. Variable domain in full (rest from reference TRBV15 and TRBJ2-3): DAMVIQNPRYQVTQFGKPVTLSCSQTLNHNVMYWYQQKSSQAPKLLFHYYDKDFNNEADTPDNFQSRRPNTSFCFLDIRSPGLGDTAMYLCATSGRRARTDTQYFGPGTRLTVL.

The V call is TRBV28, the J call TRBJ2-5, with 9 bases aligning to TRBD1. CDR1 and CDR2 from the germline V gene are MDHEN and SYDVKM. Trimming cost V 5 bases and J 4 bases; bases outside gene matches: 11. The CDR3 is 16 residues long. As DNA, the CDR3 is TGTGCCAGCAGTCCCGCGACAGGGGGGATAAGAGAGACCCAGTACTTC. Protein sequence: CASSPATGGIRETQYF.

The chain is built from TRBV19 and TRBJ2-2; no definite D call. The CDR3 length is 11 residues. The germline CDR1 and CDR2 sequences are LNHDA and SQIVND (reference sequence). Trimming removed 7 bases at V and 3 bases at J, with 3 bases between. This chain's CDR3 is CASTHTGELFF. CDR3 nucleotides: TGTGCCAGTACGCACACCGGGGAGCTGTTTTTT.

This clone was detected only a few times. This rearrangement joins TRBV4-2 to TRBJ2-2; a possible D gene is TRBD2 (6 bases). Germline values: CDR1 LGHNA, CDR2 YNFKEQ. CDR3 length: 16 amino acids. V dropped 2 bases and J dropped 4 bases, with 14 bases sitting between them. CDR3: CASSQPSGQGTGELFF. The DNA of the CDR3 is TGTGCCAGCAGCCAACCCAGCGGGCAAGGCACCGGGGAGCTGTTTTTT.

The rearrangement joins TRBV9 to TRBJ2-7, with 8 bases fitting TRBD2. The CDR3 covers 15 residues. Germline assignment: CDR1 SGDLS and CDR2 YYNGEE. Trimming removed 4 bases from V and 3 bases from J; junction bases left unmatched: 9. CDR3 amino acids: CASSPLHAGGYEQYF. The CDR3, as DNA: TGTGCCAGCAGCCCCCTCCATGCGGGGGGCTACGAGCAGTACTTC.

The chain uses TRBV28 and TRBJ2-3; tentative D call: TRBD2 (5 bases). From germline, CDR1 is MDHEN and CDR2 SYDVKM. Deletions cut 3 bases from V and 8 bases from J, with 9 bases between. The CDR3 is made up of 12 amino acids. The CDR3 DNA follows: TGTGCCAGCAGTTTCGAGGGTGCTACGCAGTATTTT. Translation gives CASSFEGATQYF.

The chain uses TRBV19 and TRBJ2-1; D not certain. The CDR3 sequence is 17 residues long. In germline, CDR1 is LNHDA, CDR2 SQIVND (reference sequence). The V and J ends lost 7 bases and 0 bases respectively, with 19 bases between them. CDR3 protein: CASTDSPGPISYNEQFF. CDR3 DNA: TGTGCCAGTACAGATAGCCCAGGACCGATCTCCTACAATGAGCAGTTCTTC.

This clone was seen only once. This chain uses TRBV27 with TRBJ2-3; 10 bases are shared with TRBD1. V dropped 3 bases and J dropped 3; count of bases not matched to a gene: 9. The CDR3 has 17 residues. Looked up from germline, CDR1 is MNHEY and CDR2 is SMNVEV (reference sequence). DNA of the CDR3: TGTGCCAGCAGTTTTCTGTTTCAGGACAGGGGGACAGATACGCAGTATTTT. It translates to CASSFLFQDRGTDTQYF.

The rearrangement joins TRBV27 to TRBJ2-1; possibly TRBD1 for D (5 bases). This CDR3 is built from 17 residues. The V gene lost 4 bases and the J gene lost 1 base, with 17 bases spanning the gap. From germline, CDR1 is MNHEY and CDR2 SMNVEV (reference sequence). The CDR3 DNA reads TGTGCCAGCAGTTCTCCAAGGGTAAGGGGTTCCTACAATGAGCAGTTCTTC. It is translated as CASSSPRVRGSYNEQFF.

This clone has a handful of counts. Other nucleotide sequences in the sample specify the same CDR3. The J gene is TRBJ1-1, the V gene TRBV28; D gene unclear. The ends were cut back, 1 base at V and 1 base at J, with 4 bases in the middle. Germline-derived CDR1 and CDR2 are MDHEN and SYDVKM. This CDR3 has 13 residues. This CDR3 reads CASSLYRNTEAFF. The CDR3 DNA sequence: TGTGCCAGCAGTTTATACAGGAACACTGAAGCTTTCTTT.

The chain has TRBV4-3 and TRBJ2-7; 10 bases match TRBD1. Germline V CDR1 and CDR2: LGHNA, YSLEER. The J segment lost 2 bases and the V segment lost 0 bases, leaving 10 bases of the junction unmatched. CDR3 size: 18 residues. The CDR3 region has the DNA TGCGCCAGCAGCCAAGATTACGGCGGGACAGGGGTAACCTACGAGCAGTACTTC. It specifies CASSQDYGGTGVTYEQYF.

The genes are TRBV7-9 and TRBJ1-6; D is ambiguous. This CDR3 contains 13 residues. Germline values: CDR1 SEHNR, CDR2 FQNEAQ (reference sequence). Trimming cost V 6 bases and J 10 bases, with 13 bases left between them. The CDR3 nucleotides are TGTGCCAGCAGGGACGGTAGACAATCACCCCTCCACTTT. This sequence encodes CASRDGRQSPLHF.

The chain recombines TRBV2 with TRBJ2-1; D is unclear. The V gene's germline CDR1 is SNHLY and CDR2 FYNNEI. This CDR3 is 12 amino acids long. The V end was cut by 8 bases, the J end by 10 bases, with 15 bases between. Here the CDR3 reads CASQARLGEQFF. As DNA, the CDR3 is TGTGCCAGCCAGGCTCGGTTGGGAGAGCAGTTCTTC.

Worth noting for this clone: This CDR3 is also generated by other DNA sequences in the sample. This chain links TRBV27 with TRBJ2-1; D is undetermined. V was clipped by 2 bases and J by 0 bases, with 8 bases between them. Germline V gene data show CDR1 as MNHEY and CDR2 as SMNVEV (reference sequence). The CDR3 spans 15 residues. CDR3 region: CASSLTESSYNEQFF. The CDR3 region has the DNA TGTGCCAGCAGTTTAACGGAGAGCTCCTACAATGAGCAGTTCTTC.

This clone was found once. V and J are TRBV10-3 and TRBJ1-5; D might be TRBD1 (5 bases). The CDR3 length is 15 residues. Germline V CDR1 and CDR2: ENHRY, SYGVKD. Trimming shortened V by 5 bases and J by 0 bases, and 11 bases separated the two germline ends. The CDR3 DNA is TGTGCCATCAGTCGACAGCGATATAGCAATCAGCCCCAGCATTTT. Its translation is CAISRQRYSNQPQHF.

Notes on this clone: The sample has other DNA sequences that encode this CDR3 too. V and J are TRBV27 and TRBJ1-5, with D perhaps TRBD1 (6 bases). Germline V gene lookup returns CDR1 MNHEY and CDR2 SMNVEV (reference sequence). The V and J ends lost 2 bases and 3 bases respectively, with 8 bases between them. CDR3 length: 14 amino acids. CDR3 DNA: TGTGCCAGCAGTTTAAGGGACAACAATCAGCCCCAGCATTTT. This encodes CASSLRDNNQPQHF.

This rearrangement joins TRBV28 to TRBJ2-7; 7 positions agree with TRBD2. Per germline, CDR1 MDHEN and CDR2 SYDVKM. The junction had 6 bases not matched to a gene; V was cut back by 3 bases and J by 7 bases. The CDR3 length is 13 residues. In DNA, the CDR3 is TGTGCCAGCAGTTTTGGCGGGAGTAGGGAGCAGTACTTC. Amino acid sequence: CASSFGGSREQYF.

The rearrangement joins TRBV5-5 to TRBJ1-2; D call uncertain. Trimming left V 2 bases short and J 5 bases short, with 16 bases between. The CDR3 spans 15 residues. The germline V gene has CDR1 SGHKS and CDR2 YYEKEE (reference sequence). For the CDR3, the DNA is TGTGCCAGCAGCTTCGAACCAATTACGGCATATGGCTACACCTTC. Amino acid sequence: CASSFEPITAYGYTF.

This clone has only a few counts. Here the CDR3 DNA reads TGTGCCAGCAGTCCGACAGGGAGTAACTATGGCTACACCTTC. This sequence encodes CASSPTGSNYGYTF. V is TRBV28 and J is TRBJ1-2; 7 nucleotides line up with TRBD1. Germline-derived CDR1 and CDR2 are MDHEN and SYDVKM. Trimming removed 5 bases from V and 1 base from J; junction bases left unmatched: 4. CDR3 length: 14 amino acids.

This chain joins TRBV4-1 and TRBJ1-1, with D possibly TRBD1 on 5 matching bases. Between the trimmed V and J ends, which lost 1 base and 5 bases, there was a span of 11 bases. The CDR3 runs to 14 residues. CDR1 is MGHRA, CDR2 YSYEKL, per germline. The CDR3 sequence: CASSQGQGRTEAFF. The CDR3 DNA reads as TGCGCCAGCAGCCAAGGGCAGGGTCGGACTGAAGCTTTCTTT.

The chain joins TRBV28 to TRBJ1-2; 11 positions match TRBD1. This CDR3 is 15 amino acids long. The germline gives CDR1 MDHEN, CDR2 SYDVKM. J was trimmed by 5 bases and V by 4 bases; bases with no gene match: 6. The chain's CDR3 is CASSSRTGGFYGYTF. The CDR3 coding sequence is TGTGCCAGCAGTTCCAGGACAGGGGGCTTTTATGGCTACACCTTC.

The chain employs TRBV6-6 and TRBJ1-1; possibly TRBD1 for D (5 bases). The CDR3 consists of 15 residues. V lost 2 bases and J lost 4, with 14 bases in between. Germline V lookup: CDR1 MNHNY, CDR2 SVGAGI (reference sequence). The CDR3 spells CASSYRQGTTTEAFF. As DNA, the CDR3 is TGTGCCAGCAGTTACCGGCAGGGAACGACCACTGAAGCTTTCTTT.

This chain links TRBV28 with TRBJ2-6; 9 bases align to TRBD1. Trimming took 2 bases from V and 0 from J; bases not matched to a gene: 17. This CDR3 region has 22 residues. Germline V lookup: CDR1 MDHEN, CDR2 SYDVKM. CDR3 amino acids: CASSLRGQGPGARISGANVLTF. CDR3 bases: TGTGCCAGCAGTTTACGGGGACAGGGCCCGGGAGCGCGAATCTCTGGGGCCAACGTCCTGACTTTC.

The V call is TRBV5-8, the J call TRBJ1-2; D gene ambiguous. The CDR3 contains 14 residues. Germline lookup yields CDR1 SGHTS and CDR2 YDEGEE. The ends were cut back, 2 bases at V and 3 bases at J, with 11 bases in the middle. The CDR3 DNA follows: TGTGCCAGCAGCTTACCAAGGGTTTACTATGGCTACACCTTC. Translated, it gives CASSLPRVYYGYTF.

The rearrangement links TRBV9 to TRBJ1-4; D remains unclear. There are 15 residues in the CDR3. V lost 4 bases to trimming and J lost 8 bases, with 18 bases between them. Germline V lookup: CDR1 SGDLS, CDR2 YYNGEE. Written as DNA, the CDR3 is TGTGCCAGCAGCCCATCATCAACGCTGGGGGAAAAACTGTTTTTT. Encoded protein: CASSPSSTLGEKLFF.